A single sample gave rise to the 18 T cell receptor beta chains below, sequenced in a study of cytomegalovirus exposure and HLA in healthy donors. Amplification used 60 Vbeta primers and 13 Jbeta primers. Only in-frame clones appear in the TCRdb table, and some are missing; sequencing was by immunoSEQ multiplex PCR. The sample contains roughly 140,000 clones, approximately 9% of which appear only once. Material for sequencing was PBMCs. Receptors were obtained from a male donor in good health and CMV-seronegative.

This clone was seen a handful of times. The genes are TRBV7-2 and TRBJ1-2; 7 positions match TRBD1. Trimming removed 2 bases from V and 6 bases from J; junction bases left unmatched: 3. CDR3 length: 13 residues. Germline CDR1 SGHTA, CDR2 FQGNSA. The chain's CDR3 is CASSLLQGNGYTF. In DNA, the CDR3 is TGTGCCAGCAGCTTACTACAGGGGAATGGCTACACCTTC. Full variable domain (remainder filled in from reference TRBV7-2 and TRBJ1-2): GAGVSQSPSNKVTEKGKDVELRCDPISGHTALYWYRQSLGQGLEFLIYFQGNSAPDKSGLPSDRFSAERTGGSVSTLTIQRTQQEDSAVYLCASSLLQGNGYTFGSGTRLTVV.

CDR3 residues: CASPTAPGRGPTDTQYF. CDR3 nucleotides: TGTGCCAGCCCAACCGCCCCGGGCAGGGGGCCAACAGATACGCAGTATTTT. The chain is built from TRBV5-8 and TRBJ2-3; 8 nucleotides line up with TRBD1. CDR1 is SGHTS, CDR2 YDEGEE, per germline. The CDR3 length is 17 residues. Trimming cost V 7 bases and J 3 bases; bases outside gene matches: 16.

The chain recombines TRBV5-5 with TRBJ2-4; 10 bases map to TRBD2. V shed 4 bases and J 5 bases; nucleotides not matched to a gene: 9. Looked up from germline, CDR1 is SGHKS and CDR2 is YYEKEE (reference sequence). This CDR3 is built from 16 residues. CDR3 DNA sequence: TGTGCCAGCAGCCCGCTACCGGGACTAGCGCAAAACATTCAGTACTTC. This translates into CASSPLPGLAQNIQYF.

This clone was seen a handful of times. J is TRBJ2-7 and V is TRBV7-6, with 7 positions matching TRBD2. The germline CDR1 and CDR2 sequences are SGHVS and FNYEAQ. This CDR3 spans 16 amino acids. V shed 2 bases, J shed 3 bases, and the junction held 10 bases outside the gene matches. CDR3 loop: CASSLTGGGAIYEQYF. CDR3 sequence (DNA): TGTGCCAGCAGCTTAACGGGGGGAGGGGCCATCTACGAGCAGTACTTC.

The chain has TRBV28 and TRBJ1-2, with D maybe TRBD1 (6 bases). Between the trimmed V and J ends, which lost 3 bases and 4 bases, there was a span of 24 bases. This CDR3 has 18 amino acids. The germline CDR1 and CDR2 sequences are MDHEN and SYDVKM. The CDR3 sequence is CASSLVLPYYQDSYGYTF. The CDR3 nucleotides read TGTGCCAGCAGTTTGGTCCTACCCTATTATCAGGACAGCTATGGCTACACCTTC.

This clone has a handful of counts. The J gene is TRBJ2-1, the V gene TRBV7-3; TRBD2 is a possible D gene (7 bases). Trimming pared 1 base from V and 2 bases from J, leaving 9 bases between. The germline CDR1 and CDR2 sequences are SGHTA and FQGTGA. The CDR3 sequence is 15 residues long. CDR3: CASSLKGGAYNEQFF. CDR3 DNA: TGTGCCAGCAGCTTAAAGGGGGGGGCCTACAATGAGCAGTTCTTC.

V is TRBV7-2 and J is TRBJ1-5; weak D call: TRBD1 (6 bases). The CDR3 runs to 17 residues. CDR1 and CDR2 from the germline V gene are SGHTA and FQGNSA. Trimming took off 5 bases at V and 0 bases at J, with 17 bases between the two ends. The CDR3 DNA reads TGTGCCAGCAGCGCTCTAGGGACACTTCTTAGCAATCAGCCCCAGCATTTT. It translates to CASSALGTLLSNQPQHF. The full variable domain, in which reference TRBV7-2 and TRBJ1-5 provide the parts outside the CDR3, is GAGVSQSPSNKVTEKGKDVELRCDPISGHTALYWYRQSLGQGLEFLIYFQGNSAPDKSGLPSDRFSAERTGGSVSTLTIQRTQQEDSAVYLCASSALGTLLSNQPQHFGDGTRLSIL.

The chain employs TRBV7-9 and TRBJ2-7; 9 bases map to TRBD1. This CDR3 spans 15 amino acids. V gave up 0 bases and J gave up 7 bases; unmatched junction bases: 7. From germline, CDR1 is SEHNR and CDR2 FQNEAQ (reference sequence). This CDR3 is CASSLAGQGWGEQYF. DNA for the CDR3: TGTGCCAGCAGCTTAGCGGGACAGGGCTGGGGGGAGCAGTACTTC.

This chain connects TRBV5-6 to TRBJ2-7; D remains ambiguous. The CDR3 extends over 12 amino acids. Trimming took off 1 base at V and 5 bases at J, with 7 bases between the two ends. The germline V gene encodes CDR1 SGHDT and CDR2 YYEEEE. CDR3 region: CASSLFANEQYF. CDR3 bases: TGTGCCAGCAGCTTGTTTGCGAACGAGCAGTACTTC.

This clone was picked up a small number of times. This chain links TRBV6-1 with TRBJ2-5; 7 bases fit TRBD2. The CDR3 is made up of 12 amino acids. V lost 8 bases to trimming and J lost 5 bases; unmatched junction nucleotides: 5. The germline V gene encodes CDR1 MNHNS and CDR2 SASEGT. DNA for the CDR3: TGTGCCAGCGGAAACGGGAGGGAGACCCAGTACTTC. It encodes CASGNGRETQYF.

For the CDR3, the DNA is TGTGCCAGCAGCTTAAGGCGGGGATCCACAGATACGCAGTATTTT. It yields the protein CASSLRRGSTDTQYF. The rearrangement joins TRBV7-2 to TRBJ2-3; perhaps TRBD2 as D (6 bases). Trimming took 2 bases from V and 2 from J, leaving 11 bases between them. Germline values: CDR1 SGHTA, CDR2 FQGNSA. The CDR3 totals 15 residues.

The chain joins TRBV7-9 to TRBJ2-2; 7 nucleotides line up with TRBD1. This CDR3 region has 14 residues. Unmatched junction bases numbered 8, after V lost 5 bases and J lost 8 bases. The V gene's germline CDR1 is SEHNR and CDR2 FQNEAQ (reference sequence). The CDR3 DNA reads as TGTGCCAGCAGCCCTGACAGGGTCTCGGGGGAGCTGTTTTTT. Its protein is CASSPDRVSGELFF.

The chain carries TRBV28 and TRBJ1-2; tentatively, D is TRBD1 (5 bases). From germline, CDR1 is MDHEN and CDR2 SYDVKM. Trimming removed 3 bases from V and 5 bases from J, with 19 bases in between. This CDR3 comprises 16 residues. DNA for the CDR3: TGTGCCAGCAGTTTCGTCGGCTATCCAGGGAGGTATGGCTACACCTTC. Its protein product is CASSFVGYPGRYGYTF.

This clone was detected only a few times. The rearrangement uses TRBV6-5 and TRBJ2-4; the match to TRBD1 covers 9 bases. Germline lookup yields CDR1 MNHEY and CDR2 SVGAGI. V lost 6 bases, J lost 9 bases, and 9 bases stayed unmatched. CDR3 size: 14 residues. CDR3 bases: TGTGCCAGCAGACCGGGGACAGGGAGGGGCATTCAGTACTTC. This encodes CASRPGTGRGIQYF.

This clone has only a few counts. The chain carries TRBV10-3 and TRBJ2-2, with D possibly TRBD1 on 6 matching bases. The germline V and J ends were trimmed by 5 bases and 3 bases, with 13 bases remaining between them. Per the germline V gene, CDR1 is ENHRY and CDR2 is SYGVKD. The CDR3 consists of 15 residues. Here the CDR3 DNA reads TGTGCCATCAGTACTCCGGGACACTACACCGGGGAGCTGTTTTTT. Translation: CAISTPGHYTGELFF.

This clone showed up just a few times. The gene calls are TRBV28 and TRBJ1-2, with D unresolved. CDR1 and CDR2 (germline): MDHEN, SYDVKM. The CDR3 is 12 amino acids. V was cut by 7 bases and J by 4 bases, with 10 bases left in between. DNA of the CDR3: TGTGCCAGCACCCTAGTCGGCTATGGCTACACCTTC. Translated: CASTLVGYGYTF.

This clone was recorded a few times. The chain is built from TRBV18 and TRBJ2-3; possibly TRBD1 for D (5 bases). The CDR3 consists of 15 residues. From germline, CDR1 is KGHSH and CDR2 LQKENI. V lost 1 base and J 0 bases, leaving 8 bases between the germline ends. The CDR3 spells CASSPRHRSTDTQYF. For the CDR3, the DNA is TGTGCCAGCTCACCACGGCACAGGAGCACAGATACGCAGTATTTT.

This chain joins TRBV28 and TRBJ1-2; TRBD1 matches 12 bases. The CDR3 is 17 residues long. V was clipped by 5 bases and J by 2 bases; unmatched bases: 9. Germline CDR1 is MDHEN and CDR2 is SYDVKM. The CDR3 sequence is CASSDAGQGAANYGYTF. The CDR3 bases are TGTGCCAGCAGTGATGCGGGACAGGGGGCCGCAAACTATGGCTACACCTTC.